The 22 T cell receptor beta chains reported below all come from one sample, sequenced in a study of PD-1 blockade in classical Hodgkin lymphoma. Using immunoSEQ multiplex PCR, the repertoire was profiled, and TCRdb retains in-frame clones only, with some absent. The sample consists of 43,000 or so clones, around four fifths of them appearing once. Regarding time point: cycle 4 day 1 (C4D1), after less than 7 weeks of nivolumab. All trial patients relapsed after autologous stem cell transplantation. The material was peripheral blood mononuclear cells (PBMCs), obtained before the fourth cycle of nivolumab. The receptors stem from a human donor with classical Hodgkin lymphoma.

CDR3 residues: CASSVSRPSTDTQYF. Written as DNA, the CDR3 is TGTGCCAGCAGCGTATCACGTCCTAGCACAGATACGCAGTATTTT. This rearrangement joins TRBV9 to TRBJ2-3, with unresolved D. The CDR3 runs 15 residues. CDR1 and CDR2 (germline): SGDLS, YYNGEE. Trimming left V 1 base short and J 0 bases short, with 9 bases between.

V and J are TRBV19 and TRBJ1-5; D is possibly TRBD1 (5 bases). Germline V gene sequence: CDR1 LNHDA, CDR2 SQIVND (reference sequence). CDR3 size: 14 residues. V was cut by 5 bases and J by 3 bases, with 11 bases left in between. CDR3 residues: CASSPGQFNQPQHF. CDR3 in DNA: TGTGCCAGTAGTCCTGGACAATTCAATCAGCCCCAGCATTTT.

This clone is judged large (0.1 to 1%). This chain uses TRBV5-1 with TRBJ1-5; TRBD1 agrees at 7 bases. CDR1 is SGHRS and CDR2 is YFSETQ in the germline V gene. This CDR3 contains 13 residues. The trim removed 0 bases at V and 9 bases at J, leaving 3 bases unmatched. For the CDR3, the DNA is TGCGCCAGCAGCTTGGAGGGGGACAGGCCCCAGCATTTT. This codes for CASSLEGDRPQHF.

Comments on this clone: Compared with germline, one end of the junction differs, possibly owing to a read error. The CDR3 coding sequence is TGTGCCAGCAGTACCTACTGGACAGGGGGCTCCTACAATGAGCAGCTCTTC. Residues: CASSTYWTGGSYNEQLF. The chain employs TRBV28 and TRBJ2-1; TRBD1 aligns across 11 bases. The germline V gene has CDR1 MDHEN and CDR2 SYDVKM. This CDR3 has 17 amino acids.

J is TRBJ1-1 and V is TRBV11-3, with D possibly TRBD1 on 5 matching bases. CDR1 is SGHNT, CDR2 YENEEA, per germline. V was clipped by 0 bases and J by 5 bases, with 10 bases between them. This CDR3 is built from 14 residues. This chain's CDR3 is CASSLEGRGTEAFF. The CDR3 nucleotides are TGTGCCAGCAGCTTAGAGGGGCGCGGGACTGAAGCTTTCTTT. The full variable domain, in which reference TRBV11-3 and TRBJ1-1 provide the parts outside the CDR3, is EAGVVQSPRYKIIEKKQPVAFWCNPISGHNTLYWYLQNLGQGPELLIRYENEEAVDDSQLPKDRFSAERLKGVDSTLKIQPAELGDSAVYLCASSLEGRGTEAFFGQGTRLTVV.

There are a few counts of this clone. J is TRBJ2-7 and V is TRBV10-3; 7 nucleotides match TRBD1. This CDR3 has 11 residues. CDR1 and CDR2 (germline): ENHRY, SYGVKD. The ends lost 6 bases at V and 5 bases at J; junction bases unmatched: 1. CDR3 in amino acids: CAISDRDEQYF. The CDR3 DNA sequence: TGTGCCATCAGCGACAGGGACGAGCAGTACTTC.

This sequence joins TRBV6-5 and TRBJ1-1; no clear D. The CDR3 has 13 residues. V lost 2 bases, J lost 5 bases, and 9 bases lay in between. Germline V gene sequence: CDR1 MNHEY, CDR2 SVGAGI. The CDR3 loop is CASSYQYQTEAFF. In DNA form, the CDR3 reads TGTGCCAGCAGTTACCAATACCAAACTGAAGCTTTCTTT.

The V gene is TRBV5-1, the J gene TRBJ2-5; 9 bases agree with TRBD1. CDR3 length: 15 residues. Germline loops: CDR1 SGHRS, CDR2 YFSETQ. The junction had 6 bases not matched to a gene; V was cut back by 4 bases and J by 2 bases. The CDR3 protein is CASSVGTGMQETQYF. For the CDR3, the DNA is TGCGCCAGCAGCGTCGGGACAGGGATGCAAGAGACCCAGTACTTC.

The J gene is TRBJ2-1, the V gene TRBV11-3; D unresolved. Germline V gene data show CDR1 as SGHNT and CDR2 as YENEEA. The CDR3 is 11 amino acids. V was shortened by 4 bases and J by 5 bases, with 3 bases between the two germline ends. CDR3 residues: CASSYDNEQFF. CDR3 nucleotide sequence: TGTGCCAGCAGCTACGACAATGAGCAGTTCTTC.

This clone qualifies as medium-sized. The chain recombines TRBV2 with TRBJ2-3; 7 bases are shared with TRBD1. The length of the CDR3 is 16 residues. V gave up 2 bases and J gave up 5 bases; unmatched junction bases: 10. CDR1 and CDR2 (germline): SNHLY, FYNNEI. CDR3 region: CASSESRSQGEDTQYF. For the CDR3, the DNA is TGTGCCAGCAGTGAAAGTCGTAGTCAGGGGGAAGATACGCAGTATTTT.

The rearrangement uses TRBV27 and TRBJ1-6; D remains unclear. Germline CDR1 and CDR2: MNHEY and SMNVEV (reference sequence). Trimming removed 6 bases from V and 7 bases from J, with 19 bases in between. The CDR3 runs 16 residues. In nucleotides, the CDR3 is TGTGCCAGCAGAATTTCCCCAAACCCGCCAAATTCACCCCTCCACTTT. Its protein is CASRISPNPPNSPLHF.

J is TRBJ2-1 and V is TRBV7-3; weak D call: TRBD2 (6 bases). Trimming took off 8 bases at V and 4 bases at J, with 12 bases between the two ends. Germline V lookup: CDR1 SGHTA, CDR2 FQGTGA. CDR3 length: 13 residues. The CDR3 loop reads CASASGGYNEQFF. The CDR3 DNA follows: TGTGCCAGCGCATCCGGGGGTTACAATGAGCAGTTCTTC.

V is TRBV18 and J is TRBJ1-1, with D maybe TRBD1 (5 bases). The germline CDR1 and CDR2 sequences are KGHSH and LQKENI. The CDR3 is 13 residues long. V lost 3 bases to trimming and J lost 4 bases, with 9 bases between them. For the CDR3, the DNA is TGTGCCAGCTCACCCGGTCAGGGCACTGAAGCTTTCTTT. Translated: CASSPGQGTEAFF.

The chain recombines TRBV2 with TRBJ2-1; no reliable D call. Germline CDR1 and CDR2: SNHLY and FYNNEI. Trimming stripped 3 bases from V and 7 bases from J, with 4 bases between. The CDR3 spans 11 residues. CDR3 amino acids: CASSEVNEQFF. The CDR3, as DNA: TGTGCCAGCAGTGAGGTGAATGAGCAGTTCTTC.

Only one count was recorded for this clone. The chain couples TRBV27 to TRBJ2-1, with D possibly TRBD1 on 6 matching bases. The CDR3 consists of 13 residues. Germline V gene data show CDR1 as MNHEY and CDR2 as SMNVEV (reference sequence). Between the trimmed V and J ends, which lost 7 bases and 6 bases, there was a span of 13 bases. CDR3 residues: CASIQQGANEQFF. The CDR3, as DNA: TGTGCCAGCATCCAACAGGGCGCCAATGAGCAGTTCTTC.

The chain combines TRBV5-1 with TRBJ1-2; D is unresolved. The CDR3 loop spans 15 amino acids. V was clipped by 3 bases and J by 4 bases, with 16 bases between them. The V gene's germline CDR1 is SGHRS and CDR2 YFSETQ. CDR3 sequence reads: CASSSNPGLLYGYTF. DNA for the CDR3: TGCGCCAGCAGCTCCAACCCCGGACTGCTCTATGGCTACACCTTC.

The chain links TRBV9 to TRBJ2-3, with D uncertain. Germline assignment: CDR1 SGDLS and CDR2 YYNGEE. CDR3 length: 14 amino acids. Trimming pared 5 bases from V and 0 bases from J, leaving 10 bases between. DNA of the CDR3: TGTGCCAGCAGTCCCACAACTAGCACAGATACGCAGTATTTT. This translates into CASSPTTSTDTQYF.

This clone has a single count. This chain uses TRBV5-1 with TRBJ1-4; the D gene is possibly TRBD1 (5 bases). The germline gives CDR1 SGHRS, CDR2 YFSETQ. V dropped 0 bases and J dropped 1 base, with 10 bases sitting between them. The CDR3 contains 16 residues. The CDR3 nucleotides are TGCGCCAGCAGCTTGGGAGGGGCGGGAACTAATGAAAAACTGTTTTTT. Translation: CASSLGGAGTNEKLFF. The entire variable domain, with the rest obtained from reference TRBV5-1 and TRBJ1-4, is as follows: KAGVTQTPRYLIKTRGQQVTLSCSPISGHRSVSWYQQTPGQGLQFLFEYFSETQRNKGNFPGRFSGRQFSNSRSEMNVSTLELGDSALYLCASSLGGAGTNEKLFFGSGTQLSVL.

The chain recombines TRBV27 with TRBJ2-1; perhaps TRBD1 as D (5 bases). CDR1 and CDR2 from the germline V gene are MNHEY and SMNVEV (reference sequence). Trimming removed 8 bases from V and 1 base from J, with 12 bases in between. The CDR3 totals 14 residues. The CDR3 DNA sequence: TGTGCCAGCGTCTCGTCAGGGTCCTACAATGAGCAGTTCTTC. Amino acid sequence: CASVSSGSYNEQFF.

The rearrangement joins TRBV6-4 to TRBJ1-2; TRBD1 aligns across 10 bases. Germline V CDR1 and CDR2: MRHNA, SNTAGT. With 3 bases clipped from V and 2 bases from J, the junction kept 6 bases outside the gene matches. This CDR3 is built from 16 residues. CDR3 sequence reads: CASSDTGTGANYGYTF. In nucleotides, the CDR3 is TGTGCCAGCAGTGATACCGGGACAGGGGCAAACTATGGCTACACCTTC.

The chain carries TRBV19 and TRBJ1-5; 9 nucleotides match TRBD1. Germline trimming cut 6 bases from V and 6 bases from J; bases unmatched to any gene: 12. The germline gives CDR1 LNHDA, CDR2 SQIVND (reference sequence). CDR3 size: 16 residues. CDR3 DNA sequence: TGTGCCAGTAGACAAACAGGGGGCAGCGAGTCTCAGCCCCAGCATTTT. Translated, it gives CASRQTGGSESQPQHF.

The gene calls are TRBV9 and TRBJ2-7; TRBD1 might be the D (6 bases). Germline CDR1 is SGDLS and CDR2 is YYNGEE. V gave up 0 bases and J gave up 0 bases, with 16 bases separating them. The CDR3 consists of 17 residues. DNA for the CDR3: TGTGCCAGCAGCGTAGACGGTAACAGGGACGTCTCCTACGAGCAGTACTTC. The encoded protein is CASSVDGNRDVSYEQYF.